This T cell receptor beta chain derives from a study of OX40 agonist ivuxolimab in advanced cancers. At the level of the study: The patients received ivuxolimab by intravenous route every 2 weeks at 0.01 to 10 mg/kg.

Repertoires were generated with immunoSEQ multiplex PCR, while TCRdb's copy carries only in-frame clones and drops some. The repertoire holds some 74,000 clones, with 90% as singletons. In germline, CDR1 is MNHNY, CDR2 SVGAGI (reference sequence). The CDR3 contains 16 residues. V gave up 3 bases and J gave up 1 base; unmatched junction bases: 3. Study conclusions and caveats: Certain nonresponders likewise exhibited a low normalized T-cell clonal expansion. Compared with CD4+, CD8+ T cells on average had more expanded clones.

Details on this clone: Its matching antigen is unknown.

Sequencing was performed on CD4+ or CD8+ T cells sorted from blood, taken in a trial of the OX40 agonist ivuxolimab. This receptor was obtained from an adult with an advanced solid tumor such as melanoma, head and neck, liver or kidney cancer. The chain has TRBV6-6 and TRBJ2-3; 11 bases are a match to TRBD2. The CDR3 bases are TGTGCCAGCAGTTATACTAGCGGGGGAGGCACAGATACGCAGTATTTT. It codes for CASSYTSGGGTDTQYF.